This T cell receptor (beta chain) was identified in a study of blood T cell repertoires in COVID-19. Original analysis: Cell counts per sample came from amplifying reference gene primers. Repertoires were generated with immunoSEQ multiplex PCR, while TCRdb's copy carries only in-frame clones and drops some. D and trimming come from the DNA, and the V and J calls and clone size come from that table. The sample consists of about 70,000 clones, about four fifths of them appearing once. CDR3 length: 15 amino acids. CDR1 and CDR2 from the germline V gene are MGHRA and YSYEKL. Trimming removed 1 base from V and 2 bases from J; junction bases left unmatched: 4.

The J gene is TRBJ1-1, the V gene TRBV4-1, with 7 positions matching TRBD1. Specimen: peripheral blood. The clonotype originates from a woman in her 70s with acute or convalescent COVID-19. This CDR3 reads CASSQADRSNTEAFF. The CDR3 nucleotides read TGCGCCAGCAGCCAAGCGGACAGGTCCAACACTGAAGCTTTCTTT.